Listed below are T cell receptor beta chains from one sample, sequenced in a study of blood T cell repertoires in COVID-19. Produced via immunoSEQ multiplex PCR; TCRdb's table is partial and in-frame only. The data show under 75,000 clones, about 78% seen once. The material sequenced was peripheral blood. The receptors derive from a woman older than 75 with acute or convalescent COVID-19. Both conserved end residues are part of each CDR3. The D gene is left open where the match is weak. The size entry is marked missing in some rows and otherwise reads once, few, many or a size class.

V gene	clone size	D gene	J gene	CDR3 DNA	CDR3 protein
TRBV28	.	.	TRBJ1-4	TGTGCCAGCAGTTTAATCGGGGACATTGAAGAAAAACTGTTTTTT	CASSLIGDIEEKLFF
TRBV30	.	.	TRBJ2-3	TGTGCCTGGAGTGTACTAGGGTTGACGGATACGCAGTATTTT	CAWSVLGLTDTQYF
TRBV28	.	.	TRBJ2-2	TGTGCCAGCACGCCGGCGGGGACCGGGGAGCTGTTTTTT	CASTPAGTGELFF
TRBV7-9	.	.	TRBJ1-1	TGTGCCAGCAGCTTAGTTGACGGGACAAGAGCTGAAGCTTTCTTT	CASSLVDGTRAEAFF
TRBV28	.	TRBD2	TRBJ2-7	TGTGCCAGCAGTTACCTAGCGGGAGGGCTGAGGGAGCAGTACTTC	CASSYLAGGLREQYF
TRBV4-1	.	.	TRBJ2-5	TGCGCCAGCAGCCACGCAACAGGGTTCCAAGAGACCCAGTACTTC	CASSHATGFQETQYF
TRBV15	.	TRBD2	TRBJ2-5	TGTGCCACCAGCAGAACCTCGACGGGGGGACAAGAGACCCAGTACTTC	CATSRTSTGGQETQYF
TRBV7-3	few	TRBD1	TRBJ1-1	TGTGCCAGCAGCAGGGACAGGGGAGGTACTGAAGCTTTCTTT	CASSRDRGGTEAFF
TRBV4-1	.	TRBD1	TRBJ2-3	TGCGCCAGCAGCCAAGATAGGACAGGGGGCCCCGATACGCAGTATTTT	CASSQDRTGGPDTQYF
TRBV6-4	.	.	TRBJ2-6	TGTGCCAGCAGTGACAAGTCCGGGGTTGGGGCCAACGTCCTGACTTTC	CASSDKSGVGANVLTF
TRBV6-2/TRBV6-3	.	TRBD1	TRBJ1-1	TGTGCCAGCAGCCACGACAGGGGACAGGACACTGAAGCTTTCTTT	CASSHDRGQDTEAFF
TRBV5-8	.	TRBD2	TRBJ2-5	TGTGCCAGCAGCTTCACTAGCGGGAGTAGCGAGACCCAGTACTTC	CASSFTSGSSETQYF
TRBV30	few	TRBD1	TRBJ1-1	TGTGCCTGGAGCCCTTTGGACAGGGACACTGAAGCTTTCTTT	CAWSPLDRDTEAFF
TRBV5-1	.	TRBD2	TRBJ2-3	TGCGCCAGCAGCTCGACTAGCGGGATTACAGATACGCAGTATTTT	CASSSTSGITDTQYF
TRBV19	.	TRBD1	TRBJ1-2	TGTGCCAGTAGTCCATGGGACAGAACTGCATATGGCTACACCTTC	CASSPWDRTAYGYTF
TRBV28	few	.	TRBJ1-6	TGTGCCAGCAGCCCACGAGGAGATTCACCCCTCCACTTT	CASSPRGDSPLHF
TRBV5-1	.	.	TRBJ1-1	TGCGCCAGCAGCCCTCTCAGGGGAACTGAAGCTTTCTTT	CASSPLRGTEAFF
TRBV7-9	.	TRBD2	TRBJ2-5	TGTGCCAGCAGCTTATTTCTGACTAGCGGTTCGTCCCAGTACTTC	CASSLFLTSGSSQYF
TRBV5-4	.	TRBD1	TRBJ2-7	TGTGCCAGCAGCTTAGGGACAGACGGCTACGAGCAGTACTTC	CASSLGTDGYEQYF
TRBV7-2	.	.	TRBJ1-1	TGTGCCAGCAGCTCCCCGGGGGGGGAGGCTTTCTTT	CASSSPGGEAFF
TRBV2	few	TRBD1	TRBJ1-4	TGTGCCAGCGAGGGAAGACAGGGGGCGTCCGAAAAACTGTTTTTT	CASEGRQGASEKLFF
TRBV2	.	TRBD1	TRBJ1-1	TGTGCCAGCAACAGACAGGGTGGGACTGAAGCTTTCTTT	CASNRQGGTEAFF
TRBV7-9	once	.	TRBJ2-7	TGTGCCAGCAGCTTAGGTGGGAGAGAGGCCTACGAGCAGTACTTC	CASSLGGREAYEQYF
TRBV3-1/TRBV3-2	.	.	TRBJ1-1	TGTGCCAGCAGCCACTCCGACAGAGTGAACACTGAAGCTTTCTTT	CASSHSDRVNTEAFF
TRBV7-2	.	TRBD2	TRBJ2-2	TGTGCCAGCAGCTTGACTAGCGGGAGCCCCGGGGAGCTGTTTTTT	CASSLTSGSPGELFF
TRBV5-6	.	TRBD1	TRBJ1-1	TGTGCCAGCAGCTGTCGACAGGGGCAGTGCACTGAAGCTTTCTTT	CASSCRQGQCTEAFF
TRBV28	.	TRBD2	TRBJ2-7	TGTGCCAGCAGTGGATATACACTAGCGGGAGTGCACGAGCAGTACTTC	CASSGYTLAGVHEQYF
TRBV28	.	.	TRBJ1-4	TGTGCCAGCAGCACCAGAGGAGGTGAAAAACTGTTTTTT	CASSTRGGEKLFF
TRBV28	.	.	TRBJ2-3	TGTGCCAGCGACGCGGGGAATACGCAGTATTTT	CASDAGNTQYF
TRBV18	.	.	TRBJ2-1	TGTGCCAGCTCACCACTACAGGGACGCAGCTCCTACAATGAGCAGTTCTTC	CASSPLQGRSSYNEQFF
TRBV19	once	TRBD1	TRBJ1-1	TGTGCCAGTAGTAACCCGGGACAGGGGAACACTGAAGCTTTCTTT	CASSNPGQGNTEAFF
TRBV10-3	.	.	TRBJ2-7	TGTGCCATCAGTCCCTCAGGTCTAACGATGACCTACGAGCAGTACTTC	CAISPSGLTMTYEQYF
TRBV6-2/TRBV6-3	.	TRBD1	TRBJ2-7	TGTGCCAGCAGTCAACGCGGGACAGGGTCCTACGAGCAGTACTTC	CASSQRGTGSYEQYF
TRBV28	.	.	TRBJ2-1	TGTGCCAGCAGTTTGGAGGGACGGACCTACAATGAGCAGTTCTTC	CASSLEGRTYNEQFF
TRBV29-1	.	TRBD1	TRBJ2-1	TGCAGCTCCGGGGACAGGATCGTCGATGAGCAGTTCTTC	CSSGDRIVDEQFF
TRBV5-1	.	.	TRBJ2-3	TGCGCCAGCAGCAACGCCAGGGGCACAGATACGCAGTATTTT	CASSNARGTDTQYF
TRBV5-1	.	.	TRBJ2-1	TGCGCCAGCAGCTTAACGGGAACCTACAATGAGCAGTTCTTC	CASSLTGTYNEQFF
TRBV7-3	once	TRBD2	TRBJ2-1	TGTGCCAGCAGCACGGGACTAGCGGGACCCTACAATGAGCAGTTCTTC	CASSTGLAGPYNEQFF
TRBV21-1	.	.	TRBJ2-7	TGTGCCAGCAGCAAGAGACAGACCGGCCACGAGCAGTACTTC	CASSKRQTGHEQYF
TRBV7-6	.	TRBD2	TRBJ2-1	TGTGCCAGCAGCTCGGTAAAGCGGGGAAGCTCCTACAATGAGCAGTTCTTC	CASSSVKRGSSYNEQFF
TRBV5-1	.	.	TRBJ1-1	TGCGCCAGTAAACCCCAAGAGTCCCCACTCACTGAAGCTTTCTTT	CASKPQESPLTEAFF
TRBV2	.	TRBD2	TRBJ2-4	TGTGCCAGCAGTGTTGGGACTAGCGGGAGGCAAACGTACTTC	CASSVGTSGRQTYF
TRBV21-1	few	.	TRBJ1-1	TGTGCCAGCAGCAAAGAAGGGACAGGGGACCATTTAAGTGGTGGCACTGAAGCTTTCTTT	CASSKEGTGDHLSGGTEAFF
TRBV6-5	.	.	TRBJ1-1	TGTGCCAGCAGTTACTCGTTTCTGGCAGGGAACACTGAAGCTTTCTTT	CASSYSFLAGNTEAFF
TRBV7-2	.	.	TRBJ2-7	TGTGCCAGCAGCCTATACCAGGGGGAGCAGTACTTC	CASSLYQGEQYF
TRBV11-2	.	.	TRBJ1-3	TGTGCCAGCAGCCCGATTAGCACTGGAAACACCATATATTTT	CASSPISTGNTIYF
TRBV12-5	.	TRBD2	TRBJ2-1	TGTGCTAGTGGTTTGGGGTCTAGCGGGAGCAATGAGCAGTTCTTC	CASGLGSSGSNEQFF
TRBV6-4	.	.	TRBJ2-1	TGTGCCAGCAGTGACTTGAGGAGGAATGAGCAGTTCTTC	CASSDLRRNEQFF
TRBV4-1	.	.	TRBJ2-3	TGCGCCAGCAGCCTCGGACTCAGCACAGATACGCAGTATTTT	CASSLGLSTDTQYF
TRBV5-6	.	TRBD1	TRBJ2-7	TGTGCCAGCAGCCCAGCCCCGGGACAGGGTTTGGGGGGCGGCTACGAGCAGTACTTC	CASSPAPGQGLGGGYEQYF
TRBV5-1	.	TRBD1	TRBJ2-5	TGCGCCAGCAGCTTGGGGACAGGGGAAGAGACCCAGTACTTC	CASSLGTGEETQYF
TRBV2	.	TRBD1	TRBJ1-4	TGTGCCAGCCGGGGACAGGTCAATGAAAAACTGTTTTTT	CASRGQVNEKLFF
TRBV19	.	TRBD1	TRBJ2-2	TGTGCCAGTAGTATCAGGGGGCAGGACACCGGGGAGCTGTTTTTT	CASSIRGQDTGELFF
TRBV25-1	.	.	TRBJ1-2	TGTGCCAGCAGGGGGGGACCCTTCTATGGCTACACCTTC	CASRGGPFYGYTF
TRBV5-1	.	.	TRBJ2-1	TGCGCCAGCAGCTTGGACATTACGGGGTACAATGAGCAGTTCTTC	CASSLDITGYNEQFF
TRBV28	.	TRBD1	TRBJ1-2	TGTGCCAGCACCGGGACAGGGGGGAATCCAGGCTATGGCTACACCTTC	CASTGTGGNPGYGYTF
TRBV6-6	.	TRBD1	TRBJ2-5	TGTGCCAGCAGTTCAGGAGCGACAGGGGCGCAAGAGACCCAGTACTTC	CASSSGATGAQETQYF
TRBV11-1	.	TRBD1	TRBJ2-3	TGTGCCAGCAGCCCACCCTCCGGACAGGTGGCAGATACGCAGTATTTT	CASSPPSGQVADTQYF
TRBV28	medium-sized	.	TRBJ2-1	TGTGCCAGCAGTTTATCGGGAACCTACAATGAGCAGTTCTTC	CASSLSGTYNEQFF
TRBV19	few	.	TRBJ2-4	TGTGCCAGTAACAATGGAGACGCCAAAAACATTCAGTACTTC	CASNNGDAKNIQYF